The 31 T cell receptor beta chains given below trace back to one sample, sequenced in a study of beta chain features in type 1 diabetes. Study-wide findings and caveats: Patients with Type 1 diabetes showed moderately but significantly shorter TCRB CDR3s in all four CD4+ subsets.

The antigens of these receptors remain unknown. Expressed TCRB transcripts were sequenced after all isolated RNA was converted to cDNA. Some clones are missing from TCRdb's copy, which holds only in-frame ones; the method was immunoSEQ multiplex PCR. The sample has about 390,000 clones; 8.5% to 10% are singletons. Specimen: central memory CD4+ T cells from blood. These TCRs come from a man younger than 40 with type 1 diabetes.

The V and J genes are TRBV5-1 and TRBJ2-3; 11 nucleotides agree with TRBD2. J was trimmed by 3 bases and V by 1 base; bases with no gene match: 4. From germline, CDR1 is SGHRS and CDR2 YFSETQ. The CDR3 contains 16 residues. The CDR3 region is CASSLTTSGTTDTQYF. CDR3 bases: TGCGCCAGCAGCTTGACGACTAGCGGGACGACAGATACGCAGTATTTT.

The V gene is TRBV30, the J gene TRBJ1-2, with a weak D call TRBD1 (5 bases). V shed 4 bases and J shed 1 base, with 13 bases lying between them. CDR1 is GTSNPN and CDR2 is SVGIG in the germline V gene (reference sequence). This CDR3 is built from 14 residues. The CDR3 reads CAWTPGLLNYGYTF. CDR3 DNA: TGTGCCTGGACCCCGGGGCTGCTTAACTATGGCTACACCTTC. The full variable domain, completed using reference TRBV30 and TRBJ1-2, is SQTIHQWPATLVQPVGSPLSLECTVEGTSNPNLYWYRQAAGRGLQLLFYSVGIGQISSEVPQNLSASRPQDRQFILSSKKLLLSDSGFYLCAWTPGLLNYGYTFGSGTRLTVV.

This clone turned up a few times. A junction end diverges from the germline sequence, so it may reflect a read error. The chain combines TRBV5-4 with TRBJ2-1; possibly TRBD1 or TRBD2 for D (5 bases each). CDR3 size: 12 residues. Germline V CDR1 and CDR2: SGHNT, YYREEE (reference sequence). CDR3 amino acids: CASSQPWGEQFF. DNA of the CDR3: TGCGCCAGCAGCCAGCCCTGGGGGGAGCAGTTCTTC.

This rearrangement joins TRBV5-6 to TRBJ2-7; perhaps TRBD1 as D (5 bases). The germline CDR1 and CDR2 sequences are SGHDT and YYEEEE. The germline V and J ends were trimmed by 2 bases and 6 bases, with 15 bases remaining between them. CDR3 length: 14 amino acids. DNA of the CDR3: TGTGCCAGCAGCTTAGCGCCAGGGCAGACCGAGCAGTACTTC. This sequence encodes CASSLAPGQTEQYF.

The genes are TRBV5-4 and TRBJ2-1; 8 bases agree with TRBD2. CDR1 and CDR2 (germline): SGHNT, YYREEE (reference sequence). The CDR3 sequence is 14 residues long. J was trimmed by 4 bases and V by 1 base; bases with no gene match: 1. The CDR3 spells CASSLSSGYNEQFF. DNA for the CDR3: TGTGCCAGCAGCTTGTCTAGCGGGTACAATGAGCAGTTCTTC.

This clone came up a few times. The CDR3 sequence: CASSLLDWGVSYNEQFF. Written as DNA, the CDR3 is TGTGCCAGCAGTTTATTAGATTGGGGGGTTTCCTACAATGAGCAGTTCTTC. The chain carries TRBV27 and TRBJ2-1, with a tentative D call TRBD2 (6 bases). This CDR3 comprises 17 residues. Germline assignment: CDR1 MNHEY and CDR2 SMNVEV (reference sequence). V was trimmed by 1 base and J by 1 base, leaving 14 bases between them.

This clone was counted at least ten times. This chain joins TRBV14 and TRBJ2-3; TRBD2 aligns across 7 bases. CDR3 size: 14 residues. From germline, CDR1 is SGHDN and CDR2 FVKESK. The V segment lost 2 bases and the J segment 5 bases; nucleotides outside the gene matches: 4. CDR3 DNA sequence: TGTGCCAGCAGCCAACAGACGGGAGGAGATACGCAGTATTTT. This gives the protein CASSQQTGGDTQYF.

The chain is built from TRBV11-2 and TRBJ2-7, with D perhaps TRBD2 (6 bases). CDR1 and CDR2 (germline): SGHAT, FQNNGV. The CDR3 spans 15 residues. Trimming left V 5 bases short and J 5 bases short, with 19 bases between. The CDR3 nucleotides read TGTGCCAGCAGCCCTAACTTGGGAGGAGGGCACGAGCAGTACTTC. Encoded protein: CASSPNLGGGHEQYF.

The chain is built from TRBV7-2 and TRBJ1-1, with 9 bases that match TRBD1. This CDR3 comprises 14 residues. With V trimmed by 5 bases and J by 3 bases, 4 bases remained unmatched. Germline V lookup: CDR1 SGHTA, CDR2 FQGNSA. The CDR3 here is CASSARTGDTEAFF. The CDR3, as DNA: TGTGCCAGCAGCGCTAGGACAGGGGACACTGAAGCTTTCTTT.

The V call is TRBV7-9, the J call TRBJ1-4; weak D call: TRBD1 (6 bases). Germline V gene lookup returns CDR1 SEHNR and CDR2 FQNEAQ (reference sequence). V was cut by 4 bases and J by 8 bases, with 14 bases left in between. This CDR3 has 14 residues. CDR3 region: CASSYTTGWEKLFF. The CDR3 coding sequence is TGTGCCAGCAGCTATACGACAGGTTGGGAAAAACTGTTTTTT. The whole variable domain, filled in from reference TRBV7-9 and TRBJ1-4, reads DTGVSQNPRHKITKRGQNVTFRCDPISEHNRLYWYRQTLGQGPEFLTYFQNEAQLEKSRLLSDRFSAERPKGSFSTLEIQRTEQGDSAMYLCASSYTTGWEKLFFGSGTQLSVL.

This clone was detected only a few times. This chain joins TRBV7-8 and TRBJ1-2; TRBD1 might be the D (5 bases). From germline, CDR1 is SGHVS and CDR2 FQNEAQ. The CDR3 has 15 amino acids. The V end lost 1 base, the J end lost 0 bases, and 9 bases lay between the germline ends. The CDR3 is CASSLDMGANYGYTF. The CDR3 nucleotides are TGTGCCAGCAGCTTAGATATGGGGGCTAACTATGGCTACACCTTC.

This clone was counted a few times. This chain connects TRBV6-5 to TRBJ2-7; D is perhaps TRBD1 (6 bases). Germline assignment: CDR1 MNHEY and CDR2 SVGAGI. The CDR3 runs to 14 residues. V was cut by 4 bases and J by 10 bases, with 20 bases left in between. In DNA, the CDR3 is TGTGCCAGCAGTTCGACACAGGGCGCCCGGTACCAGTACTTC. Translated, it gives CASSSTQGARYQYF.

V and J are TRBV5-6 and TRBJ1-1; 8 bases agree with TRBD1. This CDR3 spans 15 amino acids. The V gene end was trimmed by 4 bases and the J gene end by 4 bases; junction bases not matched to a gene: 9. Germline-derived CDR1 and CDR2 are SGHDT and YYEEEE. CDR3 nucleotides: TGTGCCAGCAGCCTAGGAGGAACAGGGGGCACTGAAGCTTTCTTT. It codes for CASSLGGTGGTEAFF.

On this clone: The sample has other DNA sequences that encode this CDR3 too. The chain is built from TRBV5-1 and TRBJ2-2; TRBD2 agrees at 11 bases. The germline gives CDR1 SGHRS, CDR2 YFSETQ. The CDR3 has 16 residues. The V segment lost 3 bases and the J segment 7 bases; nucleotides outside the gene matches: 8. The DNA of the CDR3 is TGCGCCAGCAGCTCCGGGACTAGCGGAAGGGGCGGGGAGCTGTTTTTT. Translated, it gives CASSSGTSGRGGELFF.

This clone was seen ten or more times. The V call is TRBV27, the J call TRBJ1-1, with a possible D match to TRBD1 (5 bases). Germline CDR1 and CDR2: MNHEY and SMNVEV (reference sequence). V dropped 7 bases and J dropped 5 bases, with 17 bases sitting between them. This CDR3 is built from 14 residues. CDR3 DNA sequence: TGTGCCAGCATCATCAGGGCTAAAGCTACTGAAGCTTTCTTT. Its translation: CASIIRAKATEAFF.

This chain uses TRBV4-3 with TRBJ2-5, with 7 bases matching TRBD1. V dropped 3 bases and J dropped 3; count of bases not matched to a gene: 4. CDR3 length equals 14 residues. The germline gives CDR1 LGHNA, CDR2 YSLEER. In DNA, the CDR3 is TGCGCCAGCAGCCATTTCACAGGGGAAGAGACCCAGTACTTC. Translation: CASSHFTGEETQYF.

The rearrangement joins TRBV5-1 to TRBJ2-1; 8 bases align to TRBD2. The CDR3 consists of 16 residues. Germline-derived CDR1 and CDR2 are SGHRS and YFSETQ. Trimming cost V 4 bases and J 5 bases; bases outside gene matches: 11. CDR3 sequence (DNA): TGCGCCAGCAGCCTCCCTGGAATAGCGGGAAACAATGAGCAGTTCTTC. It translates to CASSLPGIAGNNEQFF.

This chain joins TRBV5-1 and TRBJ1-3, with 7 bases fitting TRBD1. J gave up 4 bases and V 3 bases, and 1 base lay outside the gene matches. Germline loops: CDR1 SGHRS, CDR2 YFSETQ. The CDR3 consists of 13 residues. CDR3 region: CASSSDRGNTIYF. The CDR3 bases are TGCGCCAGCAGCTCGGACAGGGGAAACACCATATATTTT.

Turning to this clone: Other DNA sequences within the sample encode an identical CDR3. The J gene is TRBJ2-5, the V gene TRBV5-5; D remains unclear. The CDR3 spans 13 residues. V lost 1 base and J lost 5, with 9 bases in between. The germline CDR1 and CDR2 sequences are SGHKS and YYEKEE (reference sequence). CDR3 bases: TGTGCCAGCAGCTTGTTCGGTGGGGAGACCCAGTACTTC. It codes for CASSLFGGETQYF.

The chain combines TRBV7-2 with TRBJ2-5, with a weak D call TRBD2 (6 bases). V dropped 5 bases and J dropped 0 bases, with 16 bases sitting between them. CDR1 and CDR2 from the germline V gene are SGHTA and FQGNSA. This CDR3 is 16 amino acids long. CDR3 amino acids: CASSPGSRGDQETQYF. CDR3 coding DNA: TGTGCCAGCAGCCCCGGGAGTAGGGGAGACCAAGAGACCCAGTACTTC.

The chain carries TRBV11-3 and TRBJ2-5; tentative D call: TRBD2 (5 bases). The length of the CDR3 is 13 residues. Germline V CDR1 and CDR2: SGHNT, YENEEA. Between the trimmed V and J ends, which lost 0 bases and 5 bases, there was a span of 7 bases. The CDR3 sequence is CASSLETGETQYF. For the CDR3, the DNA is TGTGCCAGCAGCTTAGAGACGGGGGAGACCCAGTACTTC. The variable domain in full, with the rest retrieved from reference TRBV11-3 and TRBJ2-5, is EAGVVQSPRYKIIEKKQPVAFWCNPISGHNTLYWYLQNLGQGPELLIRYENEEAVDDSQLPKDRFSAERLKGVDSTLKIQPAELGDSAVYLCASSLETGETQYFGPGTRLLVL.

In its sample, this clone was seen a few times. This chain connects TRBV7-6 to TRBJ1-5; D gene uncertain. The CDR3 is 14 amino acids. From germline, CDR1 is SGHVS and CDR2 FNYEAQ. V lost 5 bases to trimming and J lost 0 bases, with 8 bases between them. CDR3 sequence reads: CASSQETSNQPQHF. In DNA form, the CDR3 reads TGTGCCAGCAGCCAGGAGACTAGCAATCAGCCCCAGCATTTT. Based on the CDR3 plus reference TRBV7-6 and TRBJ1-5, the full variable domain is GAGVSQSPRYKVTKRGQDVALRCDPISGHVSLYWYRQALGQGPEFLTYFNYEAQQDKSGLPNDRFSAERPEGSISTLTIQRTEQRDSAMYRCASSQETSNQPQHFGDGTRLSIL.

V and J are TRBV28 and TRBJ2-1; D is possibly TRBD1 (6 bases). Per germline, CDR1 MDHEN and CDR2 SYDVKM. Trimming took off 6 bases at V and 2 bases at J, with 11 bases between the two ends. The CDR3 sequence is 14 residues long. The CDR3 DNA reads TGTGCCAGCAGGCCGGACAGAGCCTACAATGAGCAGTTCTTC. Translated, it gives CASRPDRAYNEQFF.

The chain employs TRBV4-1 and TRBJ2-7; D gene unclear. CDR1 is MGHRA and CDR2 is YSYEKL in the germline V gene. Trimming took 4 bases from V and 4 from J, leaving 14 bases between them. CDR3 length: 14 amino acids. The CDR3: CASSLEHAKYEQYF. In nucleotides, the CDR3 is TGCGCCAGCAGCCTCGAACATGCGAAGTACGAGCAGTACTTC.

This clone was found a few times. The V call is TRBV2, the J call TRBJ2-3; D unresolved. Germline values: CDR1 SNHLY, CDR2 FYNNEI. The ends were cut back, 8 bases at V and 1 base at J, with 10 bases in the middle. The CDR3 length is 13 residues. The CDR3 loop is CASGYQGTDTQYF. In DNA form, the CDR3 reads TGTGCCAGCGGGTACCAGGGCACAGATACGCAGTATTTT.

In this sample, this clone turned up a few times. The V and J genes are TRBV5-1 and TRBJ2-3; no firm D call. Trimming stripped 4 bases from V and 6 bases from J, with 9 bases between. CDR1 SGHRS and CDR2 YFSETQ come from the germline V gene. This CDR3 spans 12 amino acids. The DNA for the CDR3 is TGCGCCAGCAGCGCCGAGGCGGATACGCAGTATTTT. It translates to CASSAEADTQYF.

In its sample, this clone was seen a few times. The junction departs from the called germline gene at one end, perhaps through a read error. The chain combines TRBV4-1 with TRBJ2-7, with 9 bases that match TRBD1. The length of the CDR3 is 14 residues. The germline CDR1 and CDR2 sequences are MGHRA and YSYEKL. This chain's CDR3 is CASSQATGGYEQYF. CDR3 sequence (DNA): TGTGCCAGCAGCCAAGCGACAGGGGGTTACGAGCAGTACTTC.

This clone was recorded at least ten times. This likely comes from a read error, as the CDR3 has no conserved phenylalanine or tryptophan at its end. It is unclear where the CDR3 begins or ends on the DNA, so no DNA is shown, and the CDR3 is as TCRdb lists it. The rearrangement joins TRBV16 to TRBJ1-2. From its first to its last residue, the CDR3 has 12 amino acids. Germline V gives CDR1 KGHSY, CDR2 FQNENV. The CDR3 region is CASSQSERPGSY.

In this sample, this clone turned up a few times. The CDR3 protein is CASSPSGTGYNEQFF. The CDR3 bases are TGTGCCAGCTCACCTTCCGGGACAGGGTACAATGAGCAGTTCTTC. The gene calls are TRBV18 and TRBJ2-1, with 9 bases fitting TRBD1. The CDR3 runs 15 residues. Trimming removed 3 bases from V and 4 bases from J; junction bases left unmatched: 4. CDR1 and CDR2 from the germline V gene are KGHSH and LQKENI.

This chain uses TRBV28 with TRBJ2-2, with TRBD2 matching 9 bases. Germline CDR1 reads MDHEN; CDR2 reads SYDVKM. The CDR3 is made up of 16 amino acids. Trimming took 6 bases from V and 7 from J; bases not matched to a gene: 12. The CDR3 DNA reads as TGTGCCAGCAGGCCCACTAGCGGGCGGAGGGGCGGGGAGCTGTTTTTT. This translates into CASRPTSGRRGGELFF.

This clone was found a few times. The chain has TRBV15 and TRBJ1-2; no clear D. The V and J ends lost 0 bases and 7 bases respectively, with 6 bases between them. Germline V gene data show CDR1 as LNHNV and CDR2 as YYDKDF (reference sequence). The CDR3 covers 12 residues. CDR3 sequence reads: CATSRDRGGYTF. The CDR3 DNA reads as TGTGCCACCAGCAGAGATCGGGGTGGCTACACCTTC.